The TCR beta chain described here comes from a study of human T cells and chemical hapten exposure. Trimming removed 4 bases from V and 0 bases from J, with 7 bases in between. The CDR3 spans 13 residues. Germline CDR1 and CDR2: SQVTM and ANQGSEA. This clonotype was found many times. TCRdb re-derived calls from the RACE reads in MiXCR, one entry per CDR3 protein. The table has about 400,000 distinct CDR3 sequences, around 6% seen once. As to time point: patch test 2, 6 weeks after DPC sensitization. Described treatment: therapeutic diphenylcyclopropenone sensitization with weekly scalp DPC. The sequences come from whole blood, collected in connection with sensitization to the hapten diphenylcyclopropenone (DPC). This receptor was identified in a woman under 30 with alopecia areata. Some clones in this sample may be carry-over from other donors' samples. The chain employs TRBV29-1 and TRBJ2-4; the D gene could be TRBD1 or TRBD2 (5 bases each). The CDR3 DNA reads TGCAGCGTTGTCGGGACAGCCAAAAACATTCAGTACTTC. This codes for CSVVGTAKNIQYF. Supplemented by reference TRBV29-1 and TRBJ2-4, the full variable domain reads SAVISQKPSRDICQRGTSLTIQCQVDSQVTMMFWYRQQPGQSLTLIATANQGSEATYESGFVIDKFPISRPNLTFSTLTVSNMSPEDSSIYLCSVVGTAKNIQYFGAGTRLSVL.